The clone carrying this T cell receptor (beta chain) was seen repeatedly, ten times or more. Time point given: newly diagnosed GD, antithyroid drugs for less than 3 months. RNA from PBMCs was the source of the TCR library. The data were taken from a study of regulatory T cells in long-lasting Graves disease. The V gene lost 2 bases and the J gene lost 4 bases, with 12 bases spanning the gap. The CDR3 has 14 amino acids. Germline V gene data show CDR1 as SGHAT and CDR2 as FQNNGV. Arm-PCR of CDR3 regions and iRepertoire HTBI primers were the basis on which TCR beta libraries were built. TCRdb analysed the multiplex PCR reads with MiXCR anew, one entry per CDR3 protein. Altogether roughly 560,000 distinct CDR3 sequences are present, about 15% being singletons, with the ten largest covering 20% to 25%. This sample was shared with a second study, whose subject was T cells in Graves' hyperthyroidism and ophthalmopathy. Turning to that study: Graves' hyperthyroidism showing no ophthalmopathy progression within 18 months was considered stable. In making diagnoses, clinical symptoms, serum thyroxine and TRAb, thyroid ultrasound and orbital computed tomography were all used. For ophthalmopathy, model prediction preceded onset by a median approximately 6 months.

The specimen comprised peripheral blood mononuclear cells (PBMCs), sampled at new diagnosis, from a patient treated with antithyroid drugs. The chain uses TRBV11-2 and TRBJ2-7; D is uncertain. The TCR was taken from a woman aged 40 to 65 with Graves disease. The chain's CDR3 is CASSLLGRNYEQYF. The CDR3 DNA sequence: TGTGCCAGCAGCTTACTTGGAAGAAATTACGAGCAGTACTTC.